This TCR beta chain came from a study of OX40 agonist ivuxolimab in advanced cancers. This clone appeared a few times. The target antigen is unknown. Study-level findings and limits: The CD4+ and CD8+ T cells in the blood had expanded clonally by week 6 at 0.1 to 3.0 mg/kg.

CDR1 MDHEN and CDR2 SYDVKM come from the germline V gene. The CDR3 is 12 amino acids. Trimming removed 6 bases from V and 7 bases from J, with 12 bases in between. The assay was immunoSEQ multiplex PCR, and TCRdb's table has in-frame clones only and misses some. The sample lists more than 70,000 clones, 70% to 90% seen once, with about 2% in the top ten. Samples were taken at baseline and on day 1 of cycles 4 and 7. The chain is built from TRBV28 and TRBJ1-1, with D possibly TRBD1 on 6 matching bases. The clonotype was recovered from an adult with an advanced solid tumor such as melanoma, head and neck, liver or kidney cancer. This sample comprised CD4+ or CD8+ T cells sorted from blood, obtained in a trial of the OX40 agonist ivuxolimab. The CDR3: CASSAGQGEAFF. As DNA, the CDR3 is TGTGCCAGCAGCGCGGGACAAGGTGAAGCTTTCTTT.